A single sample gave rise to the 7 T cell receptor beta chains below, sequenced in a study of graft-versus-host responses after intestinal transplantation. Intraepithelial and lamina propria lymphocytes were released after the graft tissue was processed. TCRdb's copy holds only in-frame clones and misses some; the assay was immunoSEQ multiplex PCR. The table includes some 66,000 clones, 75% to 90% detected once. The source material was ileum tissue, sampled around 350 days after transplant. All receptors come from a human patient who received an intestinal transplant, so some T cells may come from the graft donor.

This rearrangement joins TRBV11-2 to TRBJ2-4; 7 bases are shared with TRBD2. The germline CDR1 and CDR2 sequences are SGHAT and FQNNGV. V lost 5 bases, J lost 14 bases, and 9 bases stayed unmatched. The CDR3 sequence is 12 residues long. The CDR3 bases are TGTGCCAGCAGCCCAGGAAAAGCGGGGAAGTACTTC. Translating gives CASSPGKAGKYF.

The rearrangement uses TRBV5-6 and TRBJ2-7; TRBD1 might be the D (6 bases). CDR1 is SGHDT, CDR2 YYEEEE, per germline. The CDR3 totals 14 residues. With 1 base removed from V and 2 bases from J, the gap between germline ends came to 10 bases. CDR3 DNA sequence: TGTGCCAGCAGCTTGTTCGGGACACCCTACGAGCAGTACTTC. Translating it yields CASSLFGTPYEQYF.

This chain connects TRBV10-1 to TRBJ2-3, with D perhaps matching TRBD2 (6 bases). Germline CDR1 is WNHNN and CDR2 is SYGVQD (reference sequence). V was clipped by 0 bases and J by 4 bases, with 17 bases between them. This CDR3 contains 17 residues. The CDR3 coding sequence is TGCGCCAGCAGTGAGTCGATAAGCGGGCTGCGCGCAGATACGCAGTATTTT. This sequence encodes CASSESISGLRADTQYF.

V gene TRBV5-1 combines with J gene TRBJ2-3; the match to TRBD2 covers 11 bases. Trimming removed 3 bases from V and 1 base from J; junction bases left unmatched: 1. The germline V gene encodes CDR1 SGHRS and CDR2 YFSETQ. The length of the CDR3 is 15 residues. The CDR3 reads CASSSGLAGTDTQYF. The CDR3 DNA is TGCGCCAGCAGCTCGGGACTAGCGGGCACAGATACGCAGTATTTT.

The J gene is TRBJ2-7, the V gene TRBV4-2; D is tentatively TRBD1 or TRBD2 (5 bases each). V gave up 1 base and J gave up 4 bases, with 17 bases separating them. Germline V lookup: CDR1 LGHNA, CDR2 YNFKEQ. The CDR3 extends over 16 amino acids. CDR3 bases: TGTGCCAGCAGCCAAGTTGACTATCCCAAGGGGTACGAGCAGTACTTC. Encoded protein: CASSQVDYPKGYEQYF.

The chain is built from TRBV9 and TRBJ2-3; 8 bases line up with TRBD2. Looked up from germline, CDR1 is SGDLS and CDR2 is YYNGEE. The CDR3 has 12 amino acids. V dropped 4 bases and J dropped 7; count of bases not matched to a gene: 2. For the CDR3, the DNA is TGTGCCAGCAGCCCGGGGGGGAATACGCAGTATTTT. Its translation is CASSPGGNTQYF.

The CDR3 bases are TGCGCCAGCAAAGTTGGTTTGAGCCCCGGTCTTCTCGCAGATACGCAGTATTTT. Residues: CASKVGLSPGLLADTQYF. V is TRBV5-1 and J is TRBJ2-3; D not certain. Per the germline V gene, CDR1 is SGHRS and CDR2 is YFSETQ. The CDR3 covers 18 residues. V dropped 6 bases and J dropped 4 bases, with 27 bases sitting between them.